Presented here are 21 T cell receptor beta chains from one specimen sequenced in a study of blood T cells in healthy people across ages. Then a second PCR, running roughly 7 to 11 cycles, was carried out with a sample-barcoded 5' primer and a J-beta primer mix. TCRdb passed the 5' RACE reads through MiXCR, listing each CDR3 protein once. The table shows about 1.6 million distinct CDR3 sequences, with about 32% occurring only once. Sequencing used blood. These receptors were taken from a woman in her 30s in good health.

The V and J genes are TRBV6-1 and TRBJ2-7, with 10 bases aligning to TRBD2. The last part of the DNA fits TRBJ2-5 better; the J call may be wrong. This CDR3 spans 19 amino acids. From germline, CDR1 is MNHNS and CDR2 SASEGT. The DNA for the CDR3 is TGTGCCAGCAGTGCCGGAGCTCCTGGGCTAGCGGGAGTGAGAGAGACCCAGTACTTC. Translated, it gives CASSAGAPGLAGVRETQYF.

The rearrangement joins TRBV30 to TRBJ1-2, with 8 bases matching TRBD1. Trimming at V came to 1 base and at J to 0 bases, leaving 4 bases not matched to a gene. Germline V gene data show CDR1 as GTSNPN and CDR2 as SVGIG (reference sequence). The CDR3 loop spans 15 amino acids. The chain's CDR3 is CAWSDTGGANYGYTF. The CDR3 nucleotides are TGTGCCTGGAGTGACACAGGGGGGGCTAACTATGGCTACACCTTC.

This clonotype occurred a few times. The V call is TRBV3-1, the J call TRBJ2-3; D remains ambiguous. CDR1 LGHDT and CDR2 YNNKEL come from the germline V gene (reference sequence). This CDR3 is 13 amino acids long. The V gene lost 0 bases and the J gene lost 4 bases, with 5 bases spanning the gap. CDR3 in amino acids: CASSQEHSDTQYF. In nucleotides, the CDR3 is TGTGCCAGCAGCCAAGAGCACTCAGATACGCAGTATTTT.

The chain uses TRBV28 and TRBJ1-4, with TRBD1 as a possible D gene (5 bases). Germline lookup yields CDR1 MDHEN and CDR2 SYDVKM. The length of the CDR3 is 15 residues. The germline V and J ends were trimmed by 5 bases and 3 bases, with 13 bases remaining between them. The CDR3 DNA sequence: TGTGCCAGCAGTCCGTCTTGGGGCCCTAATGAAAAACTGTTTTTT. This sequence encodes CASSPSWGPNEKLFF.

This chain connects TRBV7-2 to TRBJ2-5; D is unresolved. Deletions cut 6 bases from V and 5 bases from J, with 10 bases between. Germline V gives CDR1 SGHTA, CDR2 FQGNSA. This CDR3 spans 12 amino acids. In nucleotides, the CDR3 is TGTGCCAGCAGTTCACTGCGGGAGACCCAGTACTTC. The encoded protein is CASSSLRETQYF.

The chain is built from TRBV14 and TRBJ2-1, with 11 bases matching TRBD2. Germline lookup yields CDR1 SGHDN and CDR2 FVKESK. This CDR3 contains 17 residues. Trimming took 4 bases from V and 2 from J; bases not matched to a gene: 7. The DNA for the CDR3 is TGTGCCAGCAGCCCAATTGTAGCGGGAGGGCCCTACAATGAGCAGTTCTTC. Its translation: CASSPIVAGGPYNEQFF.

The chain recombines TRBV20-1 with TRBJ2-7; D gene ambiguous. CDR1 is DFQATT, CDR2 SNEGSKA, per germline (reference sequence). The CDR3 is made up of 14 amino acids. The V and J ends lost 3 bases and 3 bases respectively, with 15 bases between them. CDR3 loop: CSASRRIGIYEQYF. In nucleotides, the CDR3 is TGCAGTGCTAGTCGCAGGATAGGTATCTACGAGCAGTACTTC.

As DNA, the CDR3 is TGTGCCAGCAGTCTGCGGGGCGGGATAAAAACAGATACGCAGTATTTT. Translating gives CASSLRGGIKTDTQYF. This sequence joins TRBV27 and TRBJ2-3; D might be TRBD2 (6 bases). The germline gives CDR1 MNHEY, CDR2 SMNVEV (reference sequence). The CDR3 runs 16 residues. V was clipped by 5 bases and J by 3 bases, with 18 bases between them.

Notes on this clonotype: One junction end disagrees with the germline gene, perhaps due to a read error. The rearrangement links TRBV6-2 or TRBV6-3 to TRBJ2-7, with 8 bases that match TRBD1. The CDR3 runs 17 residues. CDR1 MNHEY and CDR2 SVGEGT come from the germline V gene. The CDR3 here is CASSFDSMTGVSYKQYF. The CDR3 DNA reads TGTGCCAGCAGTTTCGACTCAATGACAGGGGTCTCCTACAAGCAGTACTTC.

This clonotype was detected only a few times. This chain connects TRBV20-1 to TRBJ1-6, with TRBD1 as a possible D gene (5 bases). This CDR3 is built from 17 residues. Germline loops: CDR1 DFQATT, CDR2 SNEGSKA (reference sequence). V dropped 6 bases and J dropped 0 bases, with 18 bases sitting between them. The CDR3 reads CSAIMSEGSSYNSPLHF. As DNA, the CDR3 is TGCAGTGCCATCATGTCGGAGGGGAGCTCCTATAATTCACCCCTCCACTTT.

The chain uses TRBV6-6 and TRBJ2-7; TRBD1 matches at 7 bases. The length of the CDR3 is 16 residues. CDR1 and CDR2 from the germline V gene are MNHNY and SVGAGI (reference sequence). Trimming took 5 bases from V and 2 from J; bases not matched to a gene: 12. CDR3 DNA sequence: TGTGCCAGCAGTCCATCGGACAGGACTTTAACCTACGAGCAGTACTTC. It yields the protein CASSPSDRTLTYEQYF.

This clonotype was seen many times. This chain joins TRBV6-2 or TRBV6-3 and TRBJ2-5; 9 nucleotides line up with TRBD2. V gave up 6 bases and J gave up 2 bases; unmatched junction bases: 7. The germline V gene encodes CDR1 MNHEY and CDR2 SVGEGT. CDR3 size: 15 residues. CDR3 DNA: TGTGCCAGCAGCTCCGAGACTAGCGGACAAGAGACCCAGTACTTC. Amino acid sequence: CASSSETSGQETQYF.

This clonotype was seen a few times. The CDR3 DNA follows: TGTGCCAGCAGTATCCGGACAGGAACCTACGAGCAGTACTTC. It specifies CASSIRTGTYEQYF. V usage is TRBV28 and J usage is TRBJ2-7; 7 positions match TRBD1. Losses at the gene ends were 5 bases for V and 2 bases for J; bases not matched to a gene: 6. Germline CDR1 is MDHEN and CDR2 is SYDVKM. The CDR3 is made up of 14 amino acids. Together with reference TRBV28 and TRBJ2-7, the CDR3 gives the full variable domain: DVKVTQSSRYLVKRTGEKVFLECVQDMDHENMFWYRQDPGLGLRLIYFSYDVKMKEKGDIPEGYSVSREKKERFSLILESASTNQTSMYLCASSIRTGTYEQYFGPGTRLTVT.

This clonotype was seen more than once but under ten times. CDR3 sequence (DNA): TGCGCCAGCAGGCGGACTAGCGGGAGAGTCAACGAGCAGTACTTC. It translates to CASRRTSGRVNEQYF. The genes are TRBV5-1 and TRBJ2-7, with TRBD2 identical over 13 bases. The CDR3 sequence is 15 residues long. The V segment lost 5 bases and the J segment 5 bases; nucleotides outside the gene matches: 7. Germline V lookup: CDR1 SGHRS, CDR2 YFSETQ.

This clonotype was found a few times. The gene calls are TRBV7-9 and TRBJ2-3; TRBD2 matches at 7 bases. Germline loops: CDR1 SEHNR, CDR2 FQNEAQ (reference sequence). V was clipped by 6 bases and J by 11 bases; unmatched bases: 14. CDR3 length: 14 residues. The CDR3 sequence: CASSTTGDYRGQYF. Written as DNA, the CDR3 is TGTGCCAGCAGTACCACGGGGGACTACCGAGGGCAGTATTTT. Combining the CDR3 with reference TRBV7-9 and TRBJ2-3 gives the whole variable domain DTGVSQNPRHKITKRGQNVTFRCDPISEHNRLYWYRQTLGQGPEFLTYFQNEAQLEKSRLLSDRFSAERPKGSFSTLEIQRTEQGDSAMYLCASSTTGDYRGQYFGPGTRLTVL.

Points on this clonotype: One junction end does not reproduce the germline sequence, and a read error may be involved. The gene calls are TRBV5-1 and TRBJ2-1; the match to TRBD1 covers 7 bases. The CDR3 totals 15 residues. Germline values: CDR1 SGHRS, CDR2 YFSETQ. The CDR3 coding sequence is TGCGCCAGCGGCTTACTCACAGGGGTTGGCAATGAGCAGTTCTTC. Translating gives CASGLLTGVGNEQFF.

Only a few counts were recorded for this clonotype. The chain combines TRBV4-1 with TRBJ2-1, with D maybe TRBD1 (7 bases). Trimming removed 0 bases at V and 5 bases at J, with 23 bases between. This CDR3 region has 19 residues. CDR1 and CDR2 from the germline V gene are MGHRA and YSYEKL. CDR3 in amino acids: CASSQEGQSDLGLDNEQFF. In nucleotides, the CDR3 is TGCGCCAGCAGCCAAGAGGGACAGTCCGATTTGGGACTCGACAATGAGCAGTTCTTC.

CDR3 in amino acids: CSAPAPREQYF. The CDR3 coding sequence is TGCAGTGCCCCCGCACCCCGTGAGCAGTACTTC. This chain joins TRBV20-1 and TRBJ2-5; D is unresolved. The V end lost 6 bases, the J end lost 11 bases, and 16 bases lay between the germline ends. The CDR3 has 11 amino acids. CDR1 DFQATT and CDR2 SNEGSKA come from the germline V gene (reference sequence).

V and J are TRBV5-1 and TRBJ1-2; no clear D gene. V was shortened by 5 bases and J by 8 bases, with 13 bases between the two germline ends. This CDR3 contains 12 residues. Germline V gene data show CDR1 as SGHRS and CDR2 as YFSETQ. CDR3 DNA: TGCGCCAGCAGTCCGCCCGGGGTAGGCTACACCTTC. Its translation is CASSPPGVGYTF.

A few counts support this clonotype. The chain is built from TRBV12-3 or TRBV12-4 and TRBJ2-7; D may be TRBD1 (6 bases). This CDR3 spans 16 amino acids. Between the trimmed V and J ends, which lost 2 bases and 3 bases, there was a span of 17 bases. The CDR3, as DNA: TGTGCCAGCAGTTTAAACAGGCTAGGGGGTTTCTACGAGCAGTACTTC. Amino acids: CASSLNRLGGFYEQYF.

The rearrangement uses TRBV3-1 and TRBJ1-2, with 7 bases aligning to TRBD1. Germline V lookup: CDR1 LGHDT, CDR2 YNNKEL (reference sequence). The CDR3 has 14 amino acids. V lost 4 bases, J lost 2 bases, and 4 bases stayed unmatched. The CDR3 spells CASSLQGMNYGYTF. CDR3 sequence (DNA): TGTGCCAGCAGCCTACAGGGGATGAACTATGGCTACACCTTC.